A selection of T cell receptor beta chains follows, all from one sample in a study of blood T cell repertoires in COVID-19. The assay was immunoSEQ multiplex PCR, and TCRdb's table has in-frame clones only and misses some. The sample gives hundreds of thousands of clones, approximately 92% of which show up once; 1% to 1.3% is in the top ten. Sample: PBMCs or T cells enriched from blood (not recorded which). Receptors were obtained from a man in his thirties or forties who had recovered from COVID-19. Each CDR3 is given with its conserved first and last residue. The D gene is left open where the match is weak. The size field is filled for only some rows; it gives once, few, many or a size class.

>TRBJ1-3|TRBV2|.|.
CASSELASSGNTIYF
TGTGCCAGCAGTGAACTAGCAAGCTCTGGAAACACCATATATTTT
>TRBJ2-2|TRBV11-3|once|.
CASSRTAGELFF
TGTGCCAGCAGCCGGACAGCCGGGGAGCTGTTTTTT
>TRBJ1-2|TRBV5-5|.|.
CASSLALDRSDYTF
TGTGCCAGCAGCTTGGCCCTGGACAGATCAGACTACACCTTC
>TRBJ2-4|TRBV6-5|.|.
CASSYSRVRGDIQYF
TGTGCCAGCAGTTACTCGAGGGTCCGCGGGGACATTCAGTACTTC
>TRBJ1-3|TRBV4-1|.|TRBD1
CASSQNGQGNFGNTIYF
TGCGCCAGCAGCCAAAACGGACAGGGGAACTTTGGAAACACCATATATTTT
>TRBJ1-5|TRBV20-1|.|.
CSASLFEGDQPQHF
TGCAGTGCTAGTCTGTTTGAGGGTGATCAGCCCCAGCATTTT
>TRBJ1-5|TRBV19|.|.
CASRLGGPHSRSQHF
TGTGCCAGTAGATTAGGGGGACCCCATTCAAGGTCCCAGCATTTT
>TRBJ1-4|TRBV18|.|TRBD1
CASGQGATNEKLFF
TGTGCCAGCGGACAGGGAGCAACTAATGAAAAACTGTTTTTT
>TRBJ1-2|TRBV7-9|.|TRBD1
CASSPNGQGFGDGYTF
TGTGCCAGCAGCCCAAATGGACAGGGTTTCGGGGATGGCTACACCTTC
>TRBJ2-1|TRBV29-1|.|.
CSVAPGAYNEQFF
TGCAGCGTTGCTCCGGGGGCCTACAATGAGCAGTTCTTC